This paragraph reports one T cell receptor (beta chain). The target antigen is unknown. This sample stems from a study of cytomegalovirus exposure and HLA in healthy donors. Study-level background: Roughly 170 million T cells yielded 100 million or so unique TCR beta sequences in earlier analysis. Genetic ancestry analysis placed over 75% of the 300 to 500 donors that were genotyped in the Caucasian-associated cluster.

Primers: 60 Vbeta forward and 13 Jbeta reverse. Study processing details: Counted up in a later analysis, unique TCR beta chains came to approximately 83 million, with around 10 million shared. Repertoires were generated with immunoSEQ multiplex PCR, while TCRdb's copy carries only in-frame clones and drops some. The V and J calls and clone size were taken over from that table, and D and trimming were inferred from the DNA. The table shows around 65,000 clones, with over 70% occurring only once. Study-level results: Specific recognition of CMV antigens was confirmed in vitro for a few chains (all CMV-associated).

There are 14 residues in the CDR3. With 6 bases removed from V and 5 bases from J, the gap between germline ends came to 17 bases. Germline V gene lookup returns CDR1 MDHEN and CDR2 SYDVKM. The receptor comes from a man aged 50-59 years in good health and CMV-seropositive. Sample: PBMCs. V is TRBV28 and J is TRBJ2-7; possible D gene TRBD2, 6 bases. CDR3 nucleotides: TGTGCCAGCAGCGAACGGAAGGGGAGGCACGAGCAGTACTTC. Translating it yields CASSERKGRHEQYF.